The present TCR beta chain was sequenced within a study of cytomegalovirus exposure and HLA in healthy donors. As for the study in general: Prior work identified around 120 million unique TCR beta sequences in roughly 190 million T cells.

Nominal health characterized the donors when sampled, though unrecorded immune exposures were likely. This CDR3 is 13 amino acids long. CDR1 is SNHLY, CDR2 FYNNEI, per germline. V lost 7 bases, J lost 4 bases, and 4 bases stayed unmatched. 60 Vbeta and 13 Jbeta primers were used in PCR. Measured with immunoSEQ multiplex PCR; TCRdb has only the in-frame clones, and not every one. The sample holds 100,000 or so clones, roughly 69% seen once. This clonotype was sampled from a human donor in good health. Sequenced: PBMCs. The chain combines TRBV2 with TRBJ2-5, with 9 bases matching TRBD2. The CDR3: CASKFSGRETQYF. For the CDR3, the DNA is TGTGCCAGCAAATTTAGCGGGAGAGAGACCCAGTACTTC.